This TCR beta chain was identified in a study of blood T cell repertoires in COVID-19. Overall study: PBMCs, B-cell-depleted T cells, or T cells provided the cDNA or gDNA that made up the material.

Original processing methods: From reference gene primer amplification, estimates of nucleated cell counts were derived. Clones were sequenced by immunoSEQ multiplex PCR, and TCRdb holds only the in-frame ones, with some missing. For V, J and clone size, that table is used; D and trimming come from the DNA. The sample lists 330,000 or so clones, over 70% occurring once. Participants reported their clinical history, and cohort assignment relied on those reports. Looked up from germline, CDR1 is SGHKS and CDR2 is YYEKEE (reference sequence). The CDR3 extends over 15 amino acids. V lost 2 bases and J lost 6, with 16 bases in between.

The sample comprised PBMCs or T cells enriched from blood (not recorded which). The gene calls are TRBV5-5 and TRBJ2-3; a weak D match, TRBD2 (7 bases). The clonotype was recovered from a young man who had recovered from COVID-19. The CDR3 DNA reads TGTGCCAGCAGCTTCGGGGGGCCACCGGCGGATACGCAGTATTTT. The encoded protein is CASSFGGPPADTQYF.